This TCR beta chain was retrieved from a study of blood T cell repertoires in COVID-19. Study overall: Samples taken during acute and convalescent COVID-19 were collected in the United States, Italy and Spain. The cDNA or gDNA used as material had been derived from T cells, B-cell-depleted T cells, or PBMCs.

Study processing details: Scientists estimated how many nucleated cells there were by amplifying reference gene primers. Sequencing used immunoSEQ multiplex PCR; TCRdb keeps in-frame clones, though not all of them. V and J calls and clone size are given by that table; D and trimming were obtained from the DNA. The sample has about 170,000 clones, about 89% seen once. This CDR3 region has 15 residues. V was clipped by 1 base and J by 8 bases, with 14 bases between them. CDR1 and CDR2 (germline): LNHNV, YYDKDF (reference sequence). This clonotype was sampled from a man aged 65-85 years with acute or convalescent COVID-19. Specimen: peripheral blood. The genes are TRBV15 and TRBJ1-4; D possibly corresponds to TRBD1 (5 bases). The CDR3 DNA reads TGTGCCACCAGCAGAGTAGCTGGGGCGAGGGAAAAACTGTTTTTT. This translates into CATSRVAGAREKLFF.